The entry that follows covers one T cell receptor beta chain sequence. In the study's own analysis: Amplification of reference gene primers was used by the study to estimate nucleated cell counts. The data were produced by immunoSEQ multiplex PCR, yet TCRdb's version contains in-frame clones alone and is incomplete. The V and J calls and clone size were taken over from that table, and D and trimming were inferred from the DNA. The sample has about 90,000 clones; roughly nine tenths are singletons. The record originates from a study of blood T cell repertoires in COVID-19. Across the study: Acute and convalescent COVID-19 specimens originated in the United States, Italy and Spain. T cells, B-cell-depleted T cells, or PBMCs provided the cDNA or gDNA that served as material.

The V end was cut by 6 bases, the J end by 5 bases, with 13 bases between. CDR1 MNHEY and CDR2 SVGAGI come from the germline V gene. The CDR3 has 13 amino acids. The rearrangement joins TRBV6-5 to TRBJ1-2, with D tentatively TRBD1 (5 bases). This receptor was obtained from a woman aged 70-85 years with acute or convalescent COVID-19. The sequenced sample consisted of peripheral blood. This chain's CDR3 is CASSQGHLYGYTF. CDR3 DNA: TGTGCCAGCAGCCAAGGACATTTATATGGCTACACCTTC.